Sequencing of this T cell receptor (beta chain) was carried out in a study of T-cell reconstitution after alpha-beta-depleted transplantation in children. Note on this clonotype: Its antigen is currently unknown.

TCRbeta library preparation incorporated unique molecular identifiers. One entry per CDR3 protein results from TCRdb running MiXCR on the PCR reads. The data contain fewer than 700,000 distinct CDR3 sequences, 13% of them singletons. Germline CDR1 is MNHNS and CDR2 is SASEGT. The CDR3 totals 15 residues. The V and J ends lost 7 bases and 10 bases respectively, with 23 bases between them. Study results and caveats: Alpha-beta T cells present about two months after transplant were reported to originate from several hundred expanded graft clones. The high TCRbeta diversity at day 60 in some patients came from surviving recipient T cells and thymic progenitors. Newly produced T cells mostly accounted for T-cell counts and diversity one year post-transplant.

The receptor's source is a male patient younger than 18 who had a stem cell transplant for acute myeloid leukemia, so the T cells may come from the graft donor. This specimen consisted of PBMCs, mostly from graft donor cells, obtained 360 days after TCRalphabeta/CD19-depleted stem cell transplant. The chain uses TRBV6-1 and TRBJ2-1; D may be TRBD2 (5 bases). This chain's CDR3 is CASTQRLAGLGEQFF. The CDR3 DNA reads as TGTGCCAGCACCCAGCGTCTAGCTGGTCTGGGGGAGCAGTTCTTC.